Following are 20 T cell receptor beta chains from one sample sequenced in a study of blood T cell repertoires in COVID-19. Sequencing used immunoSEQ multiplex PCR; TCRdb keeps in-frame clones, though not all of them. The top ten clones hold roughly 7.7% of a sample with roughly 180,000 clones, more than 70% of them seen once. Sequencing was performed on peripheral blood. These receptors were obtained from a woman aged 60-75 years with acute or convalescent COVID-19.

This chain's CDR3 is CATRQGSANYGYTF. The CDR3 bases are TGTGCCACACGACAGGGGTCGGCTAACTATGGCTACACCTTC. The V and J genes are TRBV10-3 and TRBJ1-2, with TRBD1 matching 8 bases. CDR3 length: 14 residues. CDR1 ENHRY and CDR2 SYGVKD come from the germline V gene. V lost 10 bases and J lost 0; bases outside the gene matches: 7.

This sequence joins TRBV18 and TRBJ1-2; D is unresolved. In germline, CDR1 is KGHSH, CDR2 LQKENI. The CDR3 contains 16 residues. V lost 0 bases and J 5 bases, leaving 16 bases between the germline ends. CDR3 loop: CASSPPFTGGKYGYTF. The DNA for the CDR3 is TGTGCCAGCTCACCACCGTTTACGGGCGGGAAATATGGCTACACCTTC.

The CDR3 bases are TGTGCCAGCAGCCACGGGGGGGCCCATGCTCAGCCCCAGCATTTT. Translating gives CASSHGGAHAQPQHF. This chain connects TRBV6-5 to TRBJ1-5; TRBD1 is a possible D gene (6 bases). Germline V gene data show CDR1 as MNHEY and CDR2 as SVGAGI. The CDR3 is made up of 15 amino acids. V was pared by 6 bases and J by 6 bases, with 18 bases between.

J is TRBJ1-5 and V is TRBV6-5, with D tentatively TRBD1 (5 bases). Germline lookup yields CDR1 MNHEY and CDR2 SVGAGI. CDR3 length: 13 residues. V was clipped by 5 bases and J by 5 bases, with 10 bases between them. The CDR3 loop reads CASSPEGDQPQHF. CDR3 nucleotide sequence: TGTGCCAGCAGTCCAGAAGGGGATCAGCCCCAGCATTTT.

CDR3 protein: CASSLLGGGREQYV. The CDR3 DNA follows: TGTGCCAGCAGCTTGCTCGGGGGCGGGAGGGAGCAGTACGTC. V and J are TRBV11-2 and TRBJ2-7, with TRBD2 matching over 8 bases. With 3 bases clipped from V and 7 bases from J, the junction kept 8 bases outside the gene matches. CDR1 and CDR2 (germline): SGHAT, FQNNGV. This CDR3 comprises 14 residues.

The chain employs TRBV5-1 and TRBJ2-2; 8 nucleotides line up with TRBD2. Germline V gene sequence: CDR1 SGHRS, CDR2 YFSETQ. J gave up 1 base and V 2 bases, and 13 bases lay outside the gene matches. The CDR3 contains 19 residues. CDR3 sequence (DNA): TGCGCCAGCAGCTTCCTAGCGGGTACCGATAATCAGAACACCGGGGAGCTGTTTTTT. It is translated as CASSFLAGTDNQNTGELFF.

The chain employs TRBV3-1 (or the pseudogene TRBV3-2) and TRBJ2-2, with D possibly TRBD1 on 5 matching bases. The V end lost 1 base, the J end lost 7 bases, and 10 bases lay between the germline ends. Germline V CDR1 and CDR2: LGHDT, YNNKEL (reference sequence). CDR3 length: 14 residues. The CDR3: CASSQGQGIGELFF. The CDR3 DNA sequence: TGTGCCAGCAGCCAAGGGCAGGGAATCGGGGAGCTGTTTTTT.

J is TRBJ2-5 and V is TRBV19, with TRBD2 matching 10 bases. In germline, CDR1 is LNHDA, CDR2 SQIVND (reference sequence). The CDR3 contains 16 residues. Losses at the gene ends were 4 bases for V and 5 bases for J; bases not matched to a gene: 10. CDR3 DNA sequence: TGTGCCAGTAGTACATCTAGCGGGGGATTCCCTGAGACCCAGTACTTC. Its translation is CASSTSSGGFPETQYF.

The rearrangement joins TRBV18 to TRBJ1-3; D is undetermined. From germline, CDR1 is KGHSH and CDR2 LQKENI. Trimming took off 0 bases at V and 0 bases at J, with 9 bases between the two ends. The CDR3 has 16 residues. CDR3 residues: CASSPPNAYSGNTIYF. DNA of the CDR3: TGTGCCAGCTCACCACCGAACGCCTACTCTGGAAACACCATATATTTT.

This clone was observed a handful of times. The chain recombines TRBV5-6 with TRBJ2-3, with 9 nucleotides matching TRBD2. This CDR3 is 14 amino acids long. Germline V CDR1 and CDR2: SGHDT, YYEEEE. The V gene end was trimmed by 4 bases and the J gene end by 5 bases; junction bases not matched to a gene: 5. For the CDR3, the DNA is TGTGCCAGCAGCCAGGGACTAGCCTTAGATACGCAGTATTTT. Residues: CASSQGLALDTQYF.

This clone was seen a single time. J is TRBJ2-3 and V is TRBV18; TRBD2 matches 7 bases. CDR1 is KGHSH and CDR2 is LQKENI in the germline V gene. Unmatched junction bases numbered 6, after V lost 3 bases and J lost 0 bases. The CDR3 spans 16 residues. In DNA, the CDR3 is TGTGCCAGCTCACCTGGACTAGGGGCAAGCACAGATACGCAGTATTTT. As protein: CASSPGLGASTDTQYF.

This chain connects TRBV11-2 to TRBJ1-1; D remains ambiguous. The CDR3 spans 14 residues. Germline values: CDR1 SGHAT, CDR2 FQNNGV. V lost 5 bases, J lost 0 bases, and 10 bases lay in between. The CDR3 region is CASSQTVMNTEAFF. CDR3 nucleotide sequence: TGTGCCAGCAGCCAAACGGTAATGAACACTGAAGCTTTCTTT.

The table lists this clone with a few counts. One end of the junction fails to match germline, which may point to a read error. This sequence joins TRBV29-1 and TRBJ2-3; D possibly corresponds to TRBD2 (6 bases). CDR1 is SQVTM, CDR2 ANQGSEA, per germline. The CDR3 has 13 residues. In DNA form, the CDR3 reads TGCAGCGAATCTTCCGGGAGCAGAGATACGCAGTATTTT. Its protein product is CSESSGSRDTQYF.

V gene TRBV21-1 combines with J gene TRBJ2-3; TRBD2 is the table's D call, not checked against the DNA. TRBV21-1 has pseudogene status. The CDR3 has 14 amino acids. The CDR3 nucleotides read TGTGCCAGCATCAAGCGGGGCCTCACAGATACGCAGTATTTT. Protein product: CASIKRGLTDTQYF.

Only a few counts were recorded for this clone. The V call is TRBV3-1 (or the pseudogene TRBV3-2), the J call TRBJ2-1, with D maybe TRBD2 (5 bases). The CDR3 is 15 residues long. The germline CDR1 and CDR2 sequences are LGHDT and YNNKEL (reference sequence). The V end lost 0 bases, the J end lost 6 bases, and 12 bases lay between the germline ends. CDR3 sequence reads: CASSQDRGWINEQFF. The CDR3 DNA sequence: TGTGCCAGCAGCCAAGACCGCGGGTGGATCAATGAGCAGTTCTTC.

The rearrangement links TRBV6-5 to TRBJ2-3, with no clear D. The CDR3 is 13 amino acids. Between the trimmed V and J ends, which lost 11 bases and 4 bases, there was a span of 16 bases. In germline, CDR1 is MNHEY, CDR2 SVGAGI. The DNA for the CDR3 is TGTGCCGGTTGGAGTAGTAGGTCAGATACGCAGTATTTT. Its protein product is CAGWSSRSDTQYF.

This chain links TRBV9 with TRBJ1-1; 10 bases line up with TRBD1. The CDR3 length is 16 residues. V lost 3 bases and J lost 0; bases outside the gene matches: 5. The germline gives CDR1 SGDLS, CDR2 YYNGEE. The CDR3 is CASSDGTGEMNTEAFF. CDR3 bases: TGTGCCAGCAGCGACGGGACAGGGGAGATGAACACTGAAGCTTTCTTT.

The rearrangement links TRBV3-1 (or the pseudogene TRBV3-2) to TRBJ2-2, with 7 positions matching TRBD2. CDR1 and CDR2 (germline): LGHDT, YNNKEL (reference sequence). The CDR3 has 13 residues. Trimming at V came to 8 bases and at J to 4 bases, leaving 4 bases not matched to a gene. The CDR3: CASWLAGTGELFF. CDR3 sequence (DNA): TGTGCCAGCTGGTTAGCGGGCACCGGGGAGCTGTTTTTT.

Comments on this clone: The sample has other DNA sequences that encode this CDR3 too. The chain is built from TRBV5-1 and TRBJ1-1; TRBD1 agrees at 8 bases. V was pared by 4 bases and J by 0 bases, with 5 bases of the junction left unmatched. Germline V gene lookup returns CDR1 SGHRS and CDR2 YFSETQ. There are 15 residues in the CDR3. In DNA, the CDR3 is TGCGCCAGCAGCCTCCGACAGGGGATGAACACTGAAGCTTTCTTT. Translation: CASSLRQGMNTEAFF.

The rearrangement uses TRBV7-9 and TRBJ1-5, with 8 bases identical to TRBD1. The J segment lost 5 bases and the V segment lost 2 bases, leaving 11 bases of the junction unmatched. Germline-derived CDR1 and CDR2 are SEHNR and FQNEAQ (reference sequence). CDR3 length: 17 residues. CDR3 nucleotides: TGTGCCAGCAGCTTAACCGGGACAGGCCACTCCCATCAGCCCCAGCATTTT. Residues: CASSLTGTGHSHQPQHF.